This is a list of T cell receptor beta chains from one sample in a study of cytomegalovirus exposure and HLA in healthy donors. Clones were read by immunoSEQ multiplex PCR, and TCRdb kept only the in-frame ones, dropping some. The sample includes roughly 120,000 clones, roughly two thirds of them seen just once. The sample consisted of PBMCs. These receptors all come from a young man in good health and CMV-seropositive. CDR3s include the opening cysteine and the closing phenylalanine or tryptophan. A D gene is named only where the DNA matches it firmly. Size tells how often a clone was seen (once, few, many) or the class of an expanded clone, and some rows leave it out.

TRBD1,TRBJ2-7,.,14,TRBV4-1,CASSRSTGIYEQYF,TGCGCCAGCAGCCGGTCGACAGGGATCTACGAGCAGTACTTC
.,TRBJ1-5,few,16,TRBV2,CASSGWVRDSNQPQHF,TGTGCCAGCAGTGGGTGGGTGAGGGATAGCAATCAGCCCCAGCATTTT
.,TRBJ1-1,.,14,TRBV2,CASSPEGGGTEAFF,TGTGCCAGCAGCCCGGAGGGCGGGGGCACTGAAGCTTTCTTT
TRBD1,TRBJ2-2,few,15,TRBV2,CASRGTDRRTGELFF,TGTGCCAGCAGGGGGACAGATCGTCGGACCGGGGAGCTGTTTTTT
.,TRBJ2-7,few,13,TRBV19,CATSRGRLNEQYF,TGTGCCACTTCCCGGGGGAGGTTGAACGAGCAGTACTTC
.,TRBJ2-1,.,14,TRBV4-1,CASSQEEGANEQFF,TGCGCCAGCAGCCAAGAGGAGGGGGCGAATGAGCAGTTCTTC
TRBD2,TRBJ2-1,.,16,TRBV28,CASWGSGTSGTWAQFF,TGTGCCAGCTGGGGATCCGGGACTAGCGGGACCTGGGCGCAGTTCTTC
.,TRBJ2-7,.,16,TRBV10-3,CAISESTPGQTYEQYF,TGTGCCATCAGTGAGTCCACCCCGGGACAAACCTACGAGCAGTACTTC
.,TRBJ2-7,.,12,TRBV4-1,CASSPRGDEQYF,TGCGCCAGCAGCCCTCGCGGGGACGAGCAGTACTTC
.,TRBJ2-5,few,14,TRBV5-1,CASSFQGLTETQYF,TGCGCCAGCAGCTTTCAGGGGTTGACGGAGACCCAGTACTTC
.,TRBJ2-7,.,13,TRBV2,CASRAPEDYEQYF,TGTGCCAGCCGCGCGCCCGAGGATTACGAGCAGTACTTC
.,TRBJ1-2,once,15,TRBV7-3,CASSPGYGSSYGYTF,TGTGCCAGCAGCCCCGGGTATGGGTCAAGCTATGGCTACACCTTC
TRBD1,TRBJ1-1,few,13,TRBV11-2,CASSFPGTGEAFF,TGTGCCAGCAGCTTCCCCGGGACAGGGGAAGCTTTCTTT
.,TRBJ1-2,.,13,TRBV6-1,CASSYGGAYGYTF,TGTGCCAGCAGTTATGGCGGGGCCTATGGCTACACCTTC
TRBD1,TRBJ1-2,.,16,TRBV9,CASSVAETGVDYGYTF,TGTGCCAGCAGCGTAGCCGAGACAGGGGTTGACTATGGCTACACCTTC
.,TRBJ2-3,few,15,TRBV4-2,CASSQGAQGMDTQYF,TGTGCCAGCAGCCAAGGGGCTCAGGGGATGGATACGCAGTATTTT
TRBD2,TRBJ2-1,.,15,TRBV18,CASSSSSGTDNEQFF,TGTGCCAGCTCAAGCTCTAGCGGGACGGACAATGAGCAGTTCTTC
TRBD1,TRBJ2-5,.,13,TRBV5-1,CASSPDRRETQYF,TGCGCCAGCAGCCCGGACAGGCGGGAGACCCAGTACTTC
.,TRBJ2-3,few,13,TRBV19,CASSPQGQDTQYF,TGTGCCAGTAGCCCCCAGGGGCAAGATACGCAGTATTTT
.,TRBJ2-7,.,14,TRBV5-1,CASSSRGGTYEQYF,TGCGCCAGCAGCTCTCGCGGGGGCACCTACGAGCAGTACTTC
.,TRBJ1-1,.,13,TRBV7-9,CSSSLQGGTEAFF,TGTTCCAGCAGCCTTCAGGGAGGCACTGAAGCTTTCTTT
.,TRBJ1-6,.,16,TRBV5-1,CASSPQEGGRNSPLHF,TGCGCCAGCAGCCCCCAGGAGGGAGGGAGAAATTCACCCCTCCACTTT
TRBD1,TRBJ1-2,.,13,TRBV6-5,CASSQDRGDGYTF,TGTGCCAGCAGTCAGGACAGGGGCGACGGCTACACCTTC
.,TRBJ1-5,.,15,TRBV6-1,CASSGGAIRNQPQHF,TGTGCCAGCAGTGGCGGCGCGATCCGCAATCAGCCCCAGCATTTT
TRBD2,TRBJ2-1,.,16,TRBV5-5,CASSPELADVFNEQFF,TGTGCCAGCAGCCCGGAACTAGCGGATGTCTTCAATGAGCAGTTCTTC
TRBD1,TRBJ2-7,.,13,TRBV2,CASSGTGRYEQYF,TGTGCCAGCAGTGGGACAGGGCGCTACGAGCAGTACTTC
TRBD1,TRBJ1-4,.,17,TRBV27,CASSPRQGAAVGEKLFF,TGTGCCAGCAGTCCTAGACAGGGGGCCGCAGTAGGCGAAAAACTGTTTTTT
.,TRBJ2-1,.,17,TRBV11-2,CASSNKRAGNLYNEQFF,TGTGCCAGCAGCAACAAGCGGGCGGGAAATCTCTACAATGAGCAGTTCTTC
.,TRBJ1-3,few,15,TRBV4-1,CASSQARANGNTIYF,TGCGCCAGCAGCCAAGCCAGGGCTAATGGAAACACCATATATTTT
TRBD2,TRBJ2-5,.,18,TRBV10-3,CAISESIFTSGGQETQYF,TGTGCCATCAGTGAGTCGATCTTCACTAGCGGGGGCCAAGAGACCCAGTACTTC
TRBD1,TRBJ2-7,.,15,TRBV5-1,CASSSWTGISYEQYF,TGCGCCAGCAGCTCGTGGACAGGGATCTCCTACGAGCAGTACTTC
.,TRBJ1-3,.,14,TRBV4-1,CASSQDRATNTIYF,TGCGCCAGCAGCCAAGACAGGGCCACAAACACCATATATTTT
.,TRBJ2-1,.,12,TRBV6-4,CASRPRDNEQFF,TGTGCCAGCAGACCTCGGGACAATGAGCAGTTCTTC
TRBD1,TRBJ2-5,.,15,TRBV2,CASSRDRGPIETQYF,TGTGCCAGCAGTCGGGACAGGGGGCCTATAGAGACCCAGTACTTC
.,TRBJ1-2,.,14,TRBV28,CASKTRTAVYGYTF,TGTGCCAGCAAGACCCGGACAGCCGTCTATGGCTACACCTTC
.,TRBJ2-7,.,14,TRBV13,CASSLAGETYEQYF,TGTGCCAGCAGCTTAGCGGGAGAAACCTACGAGCAGTACTTC
.,TRBJ1-1,.,16,TRBV28,CASSRLRGTMNTEAFF,TGTGCCAGCTCTAGGCTCCGGGGGACGATGAACACTGAAGCTTTCTTT
.,TRBJ1-1,.,14,TRBV5-1,CASSSQTGKTEAFF,TGCGCCAGCAGCTCACAAACAGGGAAAACTGAAGCTTTCTTT
TRBD1,TRBJ2-5,once,14,TRBV7-8,CASSSGTGIETQYF,TGTGCCAGCAGCTCCGGGACAGGGATAGAGACCCAGTACTTC
TRBD2,TRBJ2-3,.,14,TRBV19,CASGLAGHTDTQYF,TGTGCCAGTGGACTAGCGGGTCACACAGATACGCAGTATTTT
TRBD2,TRBJ2-2,.,15,TRBV6-6,CASSDRASGSEELFF,TGTGCCAGCAGCGACAGGGCTAGCGGGAGTGAGGAGCTGTTTTTT
.,TRBJ2-7,.,13,TRBV18,CASSPGTPYEQYF,TGTGCCAGCTCACCAGGGACTCCCTACGAGCAGTACTTC
TRBD1,TRBJ2-5,.,16,TRBV5-1,CASSLVGQGADGTQYF,TGCGCCAGCAGCTTGGTAGGACAGGGGGCGGACGGGACCCAGTACTTC
.,TRBJ2-5,.,13,TRBV9,CASSVAPEETQYF,TGTGCCAGCAGCGTAGCTCCAGAAGAGACCCAGTACTTC
TRBD2,TRBJ2-7,.,17,TRBV5-4,CASSSPVGGRAEYEQYF,TGTGCCAGCAGCTCCCCGGTAGGTGGGAGGGCCGAATACGAGCAGTACTTC
TRBD1,TRBJ2-7,.,13,TRBV28,CASIRQGYYEQYF,TGTGCCAGCATAAGACAGGGTTACTACGAGCAGTACTTC
TRBD2,TRBJ2-5,.,18,TRBV7-9,CSSSLATTSGRATETQYF,TGTTCCAGCAGCTTAGCGACGACTAGCGGGAGGGCCACGGAGACCCAGTACTTC
.,TRBJ2-2,.,13,TRBV4-1,CASSEGWAGELFF,TGCGCCAGCAGCGAGGGATGGGCCGGGGAGCTGTTTTTT
TRBD1,TRBJ1-5,.,16,TRBV7-2,CASSLVGQGRNQPQHF,TGTGCCAGCAGCTTAGTGGGACAGGGGAGGAATCAGCCCCAGCATTTT
.,TRBJ2-1,.,17,TRBV18,CASSLSLSGRSYNEQFF,TGTGCCAGCTCACTGTCCCTTAGCGGTCGCTCCTACAATGAGCAGTTCTTC
.,TRBJ2-7,.,15,TRBV5-6,CASSLARGNSYEQYF,TGTGCCAGCAGCTTGGCCCGGGGTAATTCCTACGAGCAGTACTTC
.,TRBJ1-3,.,17,TRBV9,CASSVGGQGDAGNTIYF,TGTGCCAGCAGCGTAGGTGGTCAGGGCGATGCGGGAAACACCATATATTTT
TRBD1,TRBJ1-1,few,15,TRBV5-1,CASSWGDRGATEAFF,TGCGCCAGCAGCTGGGGCGACAGGGGAGCCACTGAAGCTTTCTTT